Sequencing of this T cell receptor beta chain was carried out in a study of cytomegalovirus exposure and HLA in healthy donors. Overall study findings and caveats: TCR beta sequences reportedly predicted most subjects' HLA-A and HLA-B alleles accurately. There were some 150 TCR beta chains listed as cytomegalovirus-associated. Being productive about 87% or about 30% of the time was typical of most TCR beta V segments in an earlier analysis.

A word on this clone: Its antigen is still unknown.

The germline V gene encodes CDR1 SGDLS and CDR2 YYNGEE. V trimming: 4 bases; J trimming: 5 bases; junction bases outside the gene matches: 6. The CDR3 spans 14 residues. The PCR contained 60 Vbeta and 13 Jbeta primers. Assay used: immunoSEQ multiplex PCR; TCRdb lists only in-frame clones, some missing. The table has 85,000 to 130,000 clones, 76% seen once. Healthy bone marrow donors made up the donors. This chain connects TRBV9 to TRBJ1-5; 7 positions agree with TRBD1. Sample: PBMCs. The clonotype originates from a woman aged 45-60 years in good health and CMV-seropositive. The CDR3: CASSPQGVDQPQHF. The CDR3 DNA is TGTGCCAGCAGCCCTCAGGGGGTAGATCAGCCCCAGCATTTT. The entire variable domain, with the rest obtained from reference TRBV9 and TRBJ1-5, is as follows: DSGVTQTPKHLITATGQRVTLRCSPRSGDLSVYWYQQSLDQGLQFLIQYYNGEERAKGNILERFSAQQFPDLHSELNLSSLELGDSALYFCASSPQGVDQPQHFGDGTRLSIL.